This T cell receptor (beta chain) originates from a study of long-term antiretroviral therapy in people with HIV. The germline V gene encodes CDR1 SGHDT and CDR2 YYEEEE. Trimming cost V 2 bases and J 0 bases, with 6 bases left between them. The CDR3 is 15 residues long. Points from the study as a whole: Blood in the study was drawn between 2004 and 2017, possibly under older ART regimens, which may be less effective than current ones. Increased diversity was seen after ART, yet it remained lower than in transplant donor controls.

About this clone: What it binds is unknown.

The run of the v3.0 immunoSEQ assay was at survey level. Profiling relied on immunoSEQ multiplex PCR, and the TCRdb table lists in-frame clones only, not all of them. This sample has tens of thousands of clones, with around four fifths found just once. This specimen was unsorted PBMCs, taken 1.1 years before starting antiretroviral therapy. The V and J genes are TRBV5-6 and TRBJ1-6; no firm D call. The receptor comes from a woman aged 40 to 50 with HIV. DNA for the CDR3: TGTGCCAGCAGCTTTCAAAGCTCCTATAATTCACCCCTCCACTTT. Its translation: CASSFQSSYNSPLHF.